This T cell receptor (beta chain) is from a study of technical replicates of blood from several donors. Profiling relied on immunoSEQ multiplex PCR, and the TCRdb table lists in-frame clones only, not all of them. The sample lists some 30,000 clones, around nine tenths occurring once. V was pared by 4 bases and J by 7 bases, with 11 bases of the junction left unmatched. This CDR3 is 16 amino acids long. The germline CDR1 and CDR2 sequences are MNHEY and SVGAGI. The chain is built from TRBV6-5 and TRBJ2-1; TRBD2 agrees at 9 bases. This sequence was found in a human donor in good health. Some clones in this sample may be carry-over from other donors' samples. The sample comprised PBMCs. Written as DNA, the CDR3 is TGTGCCAGCAGTTCACGACTAGCGGAAATAGGGAATGAGCAGTTCTTC. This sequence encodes CASSSRLAEIGNEQFF.